Below are 29 T cell receptor beta chains sequenced from a single sample in a study of blood T cells in healthy people across ages (dated by TCRdb to the mid-2010s). Library preparation used 5' RACE. The instrument was an Illumina HiSeq 2500. A second PCR of roughly 7 to 11 cycles was performed with a sample-barcoded 5' primer and a J-beta primer mix. TCRdb reran the public reads through fastp at Q25 and MiXCR, keeping productive beta chains. Every distinct CDR3 protein forms one entry, paired with its most common genes and DNA. The sample contains about 510,000 distinct CDR3 sequences, roughly a quarter of them found a single time. Together, the top ten hold under 4.5% of the sample. This same sample was also taken into another study, of T cells of mothers and their children.

Sequencing was performed on blood. Receptor source: a boy between 2 and 15 years old in good health.

The gene calls are TRBV12-3 or TRBV12-4 and TRBJ1-2; D is perhaps TRBD1 (5 bases). The V gene lost 4 bases and the J gene lost 8 bases, with 17 bases spanning the gap. This CDR3 region has 14 residues. CDR3 in amino acids: CASSSLRGIGGYTF. Written as DNA, the CDR3 is TGTGCCAGCAGTTCCTTACGGGGGATAGGAGGCTACACCTTC.

CDR3 bases: TGTGCCAGCAGTCCCCAAGCGATGGGCTATGGCTACACCTTC. Its protein is CASSPQAMGYGYTF. This chain joins TRBV12-3 or TRBV12-4 and TRBJ1-2, with D unresolved. Trimming removed 5 bases at V and 4 bases at J, with 14 bases between. The CDR3 is 14 amino acids.

This clonotype turned up a few times. The chain carries TRBV5-4 and TRBJ2-1; D call uncertain. The CDR3 extends over 15 amino acids. V shed 4 bases and J shed 6 bases, with 17 bases lying between them. Germline V gene data show CDR1 as SGHNT and CDR2 as YYREEE (reference sequence). Written as DNA, the CDR3 is TGTGCCAGCAGCCAAGGAACGCTCCCCACCAATGAGCAGTTCTTC. Protein product: CASSQGTLPTNEQFF.

The chain is built from TRBV6-1 and TRBJ1-4; 11 bases agree with TRBD1. The germline V gene has CDR1 MNHNS and CDR2 SASEGT. The CDR3 has 20 residues. With 7 bases clipped from V and 1 base from J, the junction kept 17 bases outside the gene matches. The chain's CDR3 is CASTLHAGTGGIGTNEKLFF. As DNA, the CDR3 is TGTGCCAGCACCCTACACGCCGGGACAGGGGGAATTGGAACTAATGAAAAACTGTTTTTT.

The chain combines TRBV23-1 with TRBJ1-2, with no clear D. TRBV23-1 is annotated as an ORF whose role is uncertain. The CDR3 length is 10 residues. V was trimmed by 11 bases and J by 3 bases, leaving 7 bases between them. DNA for the CDR3: TGCGCCCGCCGGGACTATGGCTACACCTTC. It encodes CARRDYGYTF.

V usage is TRBV20-1 and J usage is TRBJ2-1; 7 bases are shared with TRBD2. The CDR3 totals 15 residues. The germline CDR1 and CDR2 sequences are DFQATT and SNEGSKA (reference sequence). V was pared by 5 bases and J by 0 bases, with 7 bases of the junction left unmatched. CDR3 amino acids: CSASSGVVSYNEQFF. CDR3 DNA: TGCAGTGCTTCTAGCGGAGTAGTCTCCTACAATGAGCAGTTCTTC.

The J gene is TRBJ2-1, the V gene TRBV30; 7 bases map to TRBD2. The DNA end is more similar to TRBJ2-5, so the J call may be wrong. Germline V gene sequence: CDR1 GTSNPN, CDR2 SVGIG (reference sequence). The CDR3 has 16 amino acids. This chain's CDR3 is CAWSEGGRETLETQYF. The CDR3, as DNA: TGTGCCTGGAGTGAAGGAGGGCGGGAGACTCTAGAGACCCAGTACTTC.

This chain uses TRBV30 with TRBJ2-4; no reliable D call. Trimming stripped 1 base from V and 6 bases from J, with 16 bases between. The CDR3 covers 15 residues. Germline V CDR1 and CDR2: GTSNPN, SVGIG (reference sequence). The CDR3 region has the DNA TGTGCCTGGAGTGGGGCAGCGAAGAGAGGAAACATTCAGTACTTC. Translation gives CAWSGAAKRGNIQYF.

V is TRBV25-1 and J is TRBJ2-2; TRBD2 agrees at 9 bases. Germline V gene data show CDR1 as MGHDK and CDR2 as SYGVNS. J gave up 6 bases and V 1 base, and 3 bases lay outside the gene matches. CDR3 size: 15 residues. CDR3 loop: CASSEFAGGAGELFF. CDR3 sequence (DNA): TGTGCCAGCAGTGAATTTGCGGGAGGGGCCGGGGAGCTGTTTTTT.

The V call is TRBV28, the J call TRBJ2-5; 8 bases are a match to TRBD1. The last part of the DNA fits TRBJ2-7 better; the J call may be wrong. There are 14 residues in the CDR3. Germline V lookup: CDR1 MDHEN, CDR2 SYDVKM. The CDR3 coding sequence is TGTGCCAGCAGTGCCCGGACAGGGAGCTACGAGCAGTACTTC. Encoded protein: CASSARTGSYEQYF.

This clonotype has just a few counts. The rearrangement links TRBV29-1 to TRBJ1-1; D unclear. The CDR3 runs to 11 residues. Trimming left V 6 bases short and J 1 base short, with 6 bases between. Germline lookup yields CDR1 SQVTM and CDR2 ANQGSEA. The CDR3 here is CSVMGNTEAFF. CDR3 DNA sequence: TGCAGCGTAATGGGGAACACTGAAGCTTTCTTT.

The chain uses TRBV10-2 and TRBJ2-1, with 14 bases matching TRBD2. Trimming at V came to 4 bases and at J to 4 bases, leaving 6 bases not matched to a gene. Germline values: CDR1 WSHSY, CDR2 SAAADI. The CDR3 runs 17 residues. The CDR3 bases are TGCGCCAGCAGTGGGCGGACTAGCGGGGGGTGGTACAATGAGCAGTTCTTC. This gives the protein CASSGRTSGGWYNEQFF.

The chain couples TRBV12-5 to TRBJ1-5, with 7 bases fitting TRBD1. J gave up 2 bases and V 6 bases, and 13 bases lay outside the gene matches. The CDR3 runs to 17 residues. The germline gives CDR1 LGHNT, CDR2 FRNRAP. CDR3 coding DNA: TGTGCTAGTGGAGGCGGAAGGGGGCTGGTGGGCAATCAGCCCCAGCATTTT. Protein: CASGGGRGLVGNQPQHF.

The chain recombines TRBV2 with TRBJ1-6; D perhaps matches TRBD1 (6 bases). Trimming removed 4 bases from V and 6 bases from J, with 10 bases in between. The germline gives CDR1 SNHLY, CDR2 FYNNEI. The CDR3 contains 14 residues. The CDR3 DNA is TGTGCCAGCAGTGGTAAGGGGGTTAATTCACCCCTCCACTTT. Amino acid sequence: CASSGKGVNSPLHF.

This clonotype turned up a few times. The CDR3 sequence is CASSPRLAFARQTQYF. CDR3 in DNA: TGTGCCAGCAGCCCGCGACTAGCTTTCGCGCGGCAGACCCAGTACTTC. The chain combines TRBV3-1 with TRBJ2-5; 7 bases line up with TRBD2. The germline CDR1 and CDR2 sequences are LGHDT and YNNKEL (reference sequence). The length of the CDR3 is 16 residues. The V segment lost 4 bases and the J segment 6 bases; nucleotides outside the gene matches: 14.

The sample holds a few counts of this clonotype. The chain is built from TRBV11-1 and TRBJ2-5; 8 bases are a match to TRBD1. The DNA end lines up better with TRBJ2-7; the J call may be wrong. Germline V CDR1 and CDR2: SGHAT, FQDESV (reference sequence). CDR3 length: 15 amino acids. This CDR3 is CASSPSRDRFYEQYF. DNA for the CDR3: TGTGCCAGCAGCCCAAGCCGGGACAGGTTCTACGAGCAGTACTTC.

The chain is built from TRBV3-1 and TRBJ2-4, with TRBD2 identical over 7 bases. Germline V lookup: CDR1 LGHDT, CDR2 YNNKEL (reference sequence). CDR3 length equals 14 residues. V shed 3 bases, J shed 8 bases, and the junction held 7 bases outside the gene matches. The CDR3 DNA is TGTGCCAGCAGCCAGAAGTCGGGGGGAGACATTCAGTACTTC. Translating it yields CASSQKSGGDIQYF. The variable domain in full, completed from reference TRBV3-1 and TRBJ2-4, reads DTAVSQTPKYLVTQMGNDKSIKCEQNLGHDTMYWYKQDSKKFLKIMFSYNNKELIINETVPNRFSPKSPDKAHLNLHINSLELGDSAVYFCASSQKSGGDIQYFGAGTRLSVL.

This clonotype was seen a few times. CDR3 in DNA: TGCAGCGTTGTCGAGAGGACCCAGTACTTC. This encodes CSVVERTQYF. The chain has TRBV29-1 and TRBJ2-1; no reliable D call. The last part of the DNA fits TRBJ2-5 better; the J call may be wrong. Per the germline V gene, CDR1 is SQVTM and CDR2 is ANQGSEA. This CDR3 has 10 amino acids.

This chain connects TRBV27 to TRBJ2-7; 7 bases line up with TRBD2. CDR3 size: 13 residues. In germline, CDR1 is MNHEY, CDR2 SMNVEV (reference sequence). V shed 7 bases, J shed 5 bases, and the junction held 8 bases outside the gene matches. The CDR3 protein is CASKEGGRHEQYF. As DNA, the CDR3 is TGTGCCAGCAAAGAGGGAGGGCGGCACGAGCAGTACTTC.

This clonotype was counted only a few times. The chain recombines TRBV21-1 with TRBJ2-7; no DNA check was done on the table's D call, TRBD1. TRBV21-1 is termed a pseudogene. The CDR3 length is 17 residues. The CDR3 loop reads CASSKMKADRAMYEQYF. Here the CDR3 DNA reads TGTGCCAGCAGCAAAATGAAGGCCGACAGGGCGATGTACGAGCAGTACTTC.

This clonotype was counted between two and nine times. This chain joins TRBV6-6 and TRBJ2-3; D could derive from TRBD1 or TRBD2 (6 bases each). Trimming removed 11 bases at V and 4 bases at J, with 19 bases between. CDR1 is MNHNY and CDR2 is SVGAGI in the germline V gene (reference sequence). This CDR3 contains 14 residues. CDR3 nucleotide sequence: TGTGCCGTGGGCGCGGCGGGACAACCAGATACGCAGTATTTT. Translating it yields CAVGAAGQPDTQYF.

This clonotype was recorded a few times. The missing conserved phenylalanine or tryptophan at the end of this CDR3 makes a read error likely. This sequence joins TRBV7-9 and TRBJ1-2; D is perhaps TRBD1 (5 bases). Germline CDR1 reads SEHNR; CDR2 reads FQNEAQ (reference sequence). V was cut by 5 bases and J by 5 bases, with 15 bases left in between. The CDR3 is 14 amino acids. CDR3 region: CASSPSGGGYGYTL. The CDR3 nucleotides are TGTGCCAGCAGCCCCTCCGGGGGAGGGTATGGCTACACCCTC.

This clonotype was seen many times. The V call is TRBV6-6, the J call TRBJ2-5; 10 nucleotides align to TRBD1. In germline, CDR1 is MNHNY, CDR2 SVGAGI (reference sequence). The CDR3 has 14 residues. J gave up 4 bases and V 2 bases, and 1 base lay outside the gene matches. The CDR3 spells CASSYGQGGETQYF. CDR3 DNA sequence: TGTGCCAGCAGTTACGGACAGGGGGGAGAGACCCAGTACTTC.

The chain joins TRBV7-3 to TRBJ2-5, with 11 bases that match TRBD2. The DNA end is more similar to TRBJ2-1, so the J call may be wrong. CDR1 is SGHTA and CDR2 is FQGTGA in the germline V gene. The CDR3 has 16 amino acids. CDR3 sequence: CASSILAGGYLNEQFF. The CDR3 region has the DNA TGTGCCAGCAGCATTCTAGCGGGGGGATACTTAAATGAGCAGTTCTTC.

This clonotype has a handful of counts. At one of its ends the junction is not consistent with the germline gene, which may arise from a read error. J is TRBJ2-5 and V is TRBV7-8, with D tentatively TRBD2 (5 bases). The DNA end is a closer match to TRBJ2-7, so the J assignment may be wrong. The CDR3 runs 13 residues. Germline CDR1 reads SGHVS; CDR2 reads FQNEAQ. The CDR3 spells CASSSSRDYEQYF. DNA for the CDR3: TGCGCCAGCAGCTCTTCCCGGGACTACGAGCAGTACTTC.

This clonotype has only a few counts. The chain employs TRBV7-6 and TRBJ2-7, with D hard to call. Germline loops: CDR1 SGHVS, CDR2 FNYEAQ. V was clipped by 5 bases and J by 3 bases, with 14 bases between them. The CDR3 covers 14 residues. In DNA form, the CDR3 reads TGTGCCAGCAGCGCCGGCCCGGACGGCTACGAGCAGTACTTC. It codes for CASSAGPDGYEQYF. Full variable domain (missing parts from reference TRBV7-6 and TRBJ2-7): GAGVSQSPRYKVTKRGQDVALRCDPISGHVSLYWYRQALGQGPEFLTYFNYEAQQDKSGLPNDRFSAERPEGSISTLTIQRTEQRDSAMYRCASSAGPDGYEQYFGPGTRLTVT.

The chain recombines TRBV27 with TRBJ2-1; no firm D call. Germline CDR1 MNHEY, CDR2 SMNVEV (reference sequence). The germline V and J ends were trimmed by 4 bases and 7 bases, with 8 bases remaining between them. The CDR3 runs 12 residues. Written as DNA, the CDR3 is TGTGCCAGCAGTTCACCCTGGAATGAGCAGTTCTTC. It specifies CASSSPWNEQFF.

This clonotype was recorded only once. In nucleotides, the CDR3 is TGTGCCACCAGCACGGACAGGGGGTCAGATACGCAGTATTTT. Amino acids: CATSTDRGSDTQYF. This sequence joins TRBV15 and TRBJ2-3, with 10 bases fitting TRBD1. The trim removed 4 bases at V and 4 bases at J, leaving 2 bases unmatched. This CDR3 has 14 amino acids. In germline, CDR1 is LNHNV, CDR2 YYDKDF (reference sequence).

The gene calls are TRBV7-9 and TRBJ2-1; D may correspond to TRBD1 or TRBD2 (8 bases each). Germline V CDR1 and CDR2: SEHNR, FQNEAQ (reference sequence). V lost 6 bases to trimming and J lost 7 bases, with 31 bases between them. This CDR3 is built from 19 residues. The DNA for the CDR3 is TGTGCCAGCAGACCCACTTCCTCAGGGGGCGCGGGAGGAGGAAATGAGCAGTTCTTC. Translating gives CASRPTSSGGAGGGNEQFF.